This T cell receptor (beta chain) appears in the sequencing data of a study of blood T cell repertoires in COVID-19. For the study at large: PBMCs, B-cell-depleted T cells, or T cells were the source of the cDNA or gDNA that made up the material.

Sequencing used immunoSEQ multiplex PCR; TCRdb keeps in-frame clones, though not all of them. The sample has 81,000 or so clones; approximately 89% are singletons. This CDR3 contains 11 residues. Trimming left V 7 bases short and J 4 bases short, with 5 bases between. Germline V CDR1 and CDR2: LNHDA, SQIVND (reference sequence). V is TRBV19 and J is TRBJ2-1; no reliable D call. The source of this sequence is a man between 65 and 85 years old with active or convalescent COVID-19. Sequenced input: peripheral blood. CDR3 DNA sequence: TGTGCCAGTACCGAGTACAATGAGCAGTTCTTC. Translating gives CASTEYNEQFF.